This TCR beta chain was sequenced for a study of cytomegalovirus exposure and HLA in healthy donors. Findings of the study overall: Many donors carried some public TCRs, although rarity characterized most TCR sequences. Testing in vitro showed three CMV-associated chains specific for CMV antigens.

V was clipped by 1 base and J by 0 bases; unmatched bases: 4. Per germline, CDR1 SGHDT and CDR2 YYEEEE. The CDR3 is 16 amino acids. Concerning this clone: The antigen is undetermined.

The PCR contained 60 Vbeta and 13 Jbeta primers. Only in-frame clones appear in the TCRdb table, and some are missing; sequencing was by immunoSEQ multiplex PCR. The sample carries about 110,000 clones, just over 75% recorded once. The specimen sequenced was PBMCs. This TCR derives from a man aged 25 to 40 in good health and CMV-seropositive. The chain carries TRBV5-6 and TRBJ2-3, with 8 bases that match TRBD2. The CDR3 here is CASSLWRGASTDTQYF. CDR3 in DNA: TGTGCCAGCAGCTTGTGGCGGGGGGCTAGCACAGATACGCAGTATTTT.